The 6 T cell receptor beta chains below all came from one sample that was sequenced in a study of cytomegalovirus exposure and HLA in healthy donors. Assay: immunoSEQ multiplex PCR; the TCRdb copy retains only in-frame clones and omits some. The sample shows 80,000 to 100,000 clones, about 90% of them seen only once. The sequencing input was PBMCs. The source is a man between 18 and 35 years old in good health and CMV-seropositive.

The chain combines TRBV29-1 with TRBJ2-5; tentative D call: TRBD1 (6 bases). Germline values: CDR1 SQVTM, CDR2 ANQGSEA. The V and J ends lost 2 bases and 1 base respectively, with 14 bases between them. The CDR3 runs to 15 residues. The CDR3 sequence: CSVEQGWGSQETQYF. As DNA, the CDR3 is TGCAGCGTTGAACAGGGGTGGGGAAGCCAAGAGACCCAGTACTTC.

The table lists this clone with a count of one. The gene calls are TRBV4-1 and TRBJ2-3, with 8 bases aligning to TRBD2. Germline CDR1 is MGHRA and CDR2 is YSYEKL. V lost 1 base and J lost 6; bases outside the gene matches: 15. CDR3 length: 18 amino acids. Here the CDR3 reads CASSQVLAGGAGSDTQYF. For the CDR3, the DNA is TGCGCCAGCAGCCAAGTTCTGGCGGGGGGCGCCGGTTCGGATACGCAGTATTTT.

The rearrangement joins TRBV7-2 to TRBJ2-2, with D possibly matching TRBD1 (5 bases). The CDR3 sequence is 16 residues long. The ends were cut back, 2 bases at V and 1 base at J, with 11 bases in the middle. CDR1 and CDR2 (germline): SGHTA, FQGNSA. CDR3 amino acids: CASSLTGLRNTGELFF. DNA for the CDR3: TGTGCCAGCAGCTTAACAGGCCTAAGGAACACCGGGGAGCTGTTTTTT.

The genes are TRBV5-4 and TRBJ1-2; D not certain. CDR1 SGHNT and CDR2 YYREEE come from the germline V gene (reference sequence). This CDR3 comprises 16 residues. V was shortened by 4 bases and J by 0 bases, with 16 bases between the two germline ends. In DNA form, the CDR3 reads TGTGCCAGCAGCCCGCCCGGAGCCGGTACTAACTATGGCTACACCTTC. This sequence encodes CASSPPGAGTNYGYTF.

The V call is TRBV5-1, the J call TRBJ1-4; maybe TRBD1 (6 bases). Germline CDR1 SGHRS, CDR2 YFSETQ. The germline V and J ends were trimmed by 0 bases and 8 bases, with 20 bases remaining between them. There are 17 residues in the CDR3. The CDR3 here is CASSLAGRGRGEEKLFF. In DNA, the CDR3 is TGCGCCAGCAGCTTGGCCGGTCGCGGCAGGGGAGAGGAAAAACTGTTTTTT.

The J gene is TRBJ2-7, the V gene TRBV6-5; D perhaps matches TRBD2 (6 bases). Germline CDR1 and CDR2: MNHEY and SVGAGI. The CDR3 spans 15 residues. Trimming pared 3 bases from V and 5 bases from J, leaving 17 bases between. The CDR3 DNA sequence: TGTGCCAGCAGTTATGTTAAGGCTGGAGGGGACGAGCAGTACTTC. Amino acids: CASSYVKAGGDEQYF.